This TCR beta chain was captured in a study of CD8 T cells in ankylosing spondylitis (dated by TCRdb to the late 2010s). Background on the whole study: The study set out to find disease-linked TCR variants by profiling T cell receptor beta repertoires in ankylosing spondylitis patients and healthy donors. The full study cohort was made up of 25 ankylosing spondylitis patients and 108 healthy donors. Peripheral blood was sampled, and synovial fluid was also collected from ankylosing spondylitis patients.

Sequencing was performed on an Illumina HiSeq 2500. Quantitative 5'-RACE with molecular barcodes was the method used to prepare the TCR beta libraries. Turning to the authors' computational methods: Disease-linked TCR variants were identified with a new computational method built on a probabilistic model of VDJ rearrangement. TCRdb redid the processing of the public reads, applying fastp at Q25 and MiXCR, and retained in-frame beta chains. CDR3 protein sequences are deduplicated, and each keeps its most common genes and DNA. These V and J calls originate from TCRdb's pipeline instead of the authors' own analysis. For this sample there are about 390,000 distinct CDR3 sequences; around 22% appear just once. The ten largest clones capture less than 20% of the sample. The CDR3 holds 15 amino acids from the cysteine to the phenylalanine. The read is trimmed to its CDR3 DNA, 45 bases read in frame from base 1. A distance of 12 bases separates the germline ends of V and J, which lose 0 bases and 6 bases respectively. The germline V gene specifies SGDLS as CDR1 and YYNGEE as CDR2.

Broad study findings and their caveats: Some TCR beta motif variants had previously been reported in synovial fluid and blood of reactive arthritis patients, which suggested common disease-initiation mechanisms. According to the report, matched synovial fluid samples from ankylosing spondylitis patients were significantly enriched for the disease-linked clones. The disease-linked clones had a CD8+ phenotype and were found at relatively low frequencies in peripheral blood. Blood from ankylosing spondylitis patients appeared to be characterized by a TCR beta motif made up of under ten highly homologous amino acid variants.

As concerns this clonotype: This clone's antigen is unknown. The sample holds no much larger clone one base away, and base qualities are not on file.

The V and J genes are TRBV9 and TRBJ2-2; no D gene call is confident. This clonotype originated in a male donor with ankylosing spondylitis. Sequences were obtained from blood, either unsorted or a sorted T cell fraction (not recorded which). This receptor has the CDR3 CASSVGPVSSGELFF. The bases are TGTGCCAGCAGCGTAGGCCCAGTTTCCTCCGGGGAGCTGTTTTTT.